Below are 10 T cell receptor beta chains sequenced from a single sample in a study of T cells in Graves' hyperthyroidism and ophthalmopathy. The investigators amplified TCR beta CDR3 regions from RNA transcripts. The HTBI primer set served for first-round RT-PCR of the TCR CDR3. TCRdb independently ran MiXCR on the multiplex PCR reads; one entry per CDR3 protein. This sample has 500,000 to 550,000 distinct CDR3 sequences, with 15% to 20% found just once. The sequenced sample was blood. The receptors stem from a man aged 35 to 55 with Graves' ophthalmopathy.

The chain recombines TRBV2 with TRBJ2-1; D unclear. The CDR3 spans 12 residues. Trimming stripped 7 bases from V and 7 bases from J, with 11 bases between. CDR1 SNHLY and CDR2 FYNNEI come from the germline V gene. CDR3 residues: CASTASGNEQFF. The CDR3 DNA sequence: TGTGCCAGCACCGCAAGTGGGAATGAGCAGTTCTTC. The full variable domain, completed using reference TRBV2 and TRBJ2-1, is EPEVTQTPSHQVTQMGQEVILRCVPISNHLYFYWYRQILGQKVEFLVSFYNNEISEKSEIFDDQFSVERPDGSNFTLKIRSTKLEDSAMYFCASTASGNEQFFGPGTRLTVL.

The chain employs TRBV7-2 and TRBJ1-1, with TRBD1 matching over 7 bases. Germline-derived CDR1 and CDR2 are SGHTA and FQGNSA. The CDR3 is 12 amino acids. V dropped 7 bases and J dropped 7; count of bases not matched to a gene: 6. In nucleotides, the CDR3 is TGTGCCAGCAAGTGGGGGACAGTTGAAGCTTTCTTT. Amino acids: CASKWGTVEAFF. Full variable domain (remainder filled in from reference TRBV7-2 and TRBJ1-1): GAGVSQSPSNKVTEKGKDVELRCDPISGHTALYWYRQSLGQGLEFLIYFQGNSAPDKSGLPSDRFSAERTGGSVSTLTIQRTQQEDSAVYLCASKWGTVEAFFGQGTRLTVV.

This clonotype has just a few counts. The V and J genes are TRBV20-1 and TRBJ2-7; perhaps TRBD2 as D (5 bases). Germline V lookup: CDR1 DFQATT, CDR2 SNEGSKA (reference sequence). Trimming shortened V by 3 bases and J by 2 bases, and 11 bases separated the two germline ends. The CDR3 has 13 residues. CDR3 sequence (DNA): TGCAGTGCTAGGGACTTGCGAACCTACGAGCAGTACTTC. Its translation: CSARDLRTYEQYF.

The J gene is TRBJ2-1, the V gene TRBV4-2, with D tentatively TRBD1 (5 bases). Trimming pared 1 base from V and 6 bases from J, leaving 10 bases between. CDR1 and CDR2 from the germline V gene are LGHNA and YNFKEQ. This CDR3 has 14 residues. The CDR3 region is CASSQGVQGNEQFF. The CDR3 DNA sequence: TGTGCCAGCAGCCAAGGGGTCCAGGGCAATGAGCAGTTCTTC.

The chain uses TRBV10-3 and TRBJ1-1; D remains unclear. The CDR3 contains 13 residues. Germline lookup yields CDR1 ENHRY and CDR2 SYGVKD. Trimming left V 6 bases short and J 1 base short, with 9 bases between. CDR3 amino acids: CAIRRVTNTEAFF. CDR3 nucleotides: TGTGCCATCAGACGGGTAACGAACACTGAAGCTTTCTTT.

The sample holds a few counts of this clonotype. The V gene is TRBV9, the J gene TRBJ2-5; 9 bases are shared with TRBD2. This CDR3 region has 16 residues. The germline CDR1 and CDR2 sequences are SGDLS and YYNGEE. The junction had 11 bases not matched to a gene; V was cut back by 3 bases and J by 5 bases. CDR3 bases: TGTGCCAGCAGCGAGTGGTCTGCGGGGGGGCCGGAGACCCAGTACTTC. It encodes CASSEWSAGGPETQYF.

The CDR3 spells CASSQEGPVTSSYEQYF. As DNA, the CDR3 is TGTGCCAGCAGCCAAGAAGGACCAGTGACGAGCTCCTACGAGCAGTACTTC. The chain carries TRBV7-9 and TRBJ2-7, with D unresolved. Germline assignment: CDR1 SEHNR and CDR2 FQNEAQ (reference sequence). The CDR3 runs 17 residues. Trimming took off 5 bases at V and 0 bases at J, with 20 bases between the two ends.

This clonotype showed up many times. The V gene is TRBV11-2, the J gene TRBJ2-4, with a tentative D call TRBD2 (5 bases). Germline loops: CDR1 SGHAT, CDR2 FQNNGV. This CDR3 has 15 amino acids. V gave up 1 base and J gave up 0 bases, with 7 bases separating them. The CDR3 loop is CASSLVGEAKNIQYF. CDR3 DNA sequence: TGTGCCAGCAGCTTAGTCGGGGAAGCCAAAAACATTCAGTACTTC.

This clonotype has ten or more counts. The genes are TRBV9 and TRBJ2-3; tentatively, D is TRBD2 (7 bases). Trimming took off 0 bases at V and 5 bases at J, with 16 bases between the two ends. CDR3 size: 16 residues. In germline, CDR1 is SGDLS, CDR2 YYNGEE. The CDR3 region has the DNA TGTGCCAGCAGCGTAGATCGAGGGGGGGCCGGAGATACGCAGTATTTT. Translated: CASSVDRGGAGDTQYF.

The chain employs TRBV25-1 and TRBJ1-6; D is possibly TRBD1 (5 bases). This CDR3 comprises 15 residues. From germline, CDR1 is MGHDK and CDR2 SYGVNS. The V end lost 2 bases, the J end lost 11 bases, and 16 bases lay between the germline ends. CDR3 bases: TGTGCCAGCAGTGAACTCGGGATCACGGGGCCACCCCTCCACTTT. It translates to CASSELGITGPPLHF.